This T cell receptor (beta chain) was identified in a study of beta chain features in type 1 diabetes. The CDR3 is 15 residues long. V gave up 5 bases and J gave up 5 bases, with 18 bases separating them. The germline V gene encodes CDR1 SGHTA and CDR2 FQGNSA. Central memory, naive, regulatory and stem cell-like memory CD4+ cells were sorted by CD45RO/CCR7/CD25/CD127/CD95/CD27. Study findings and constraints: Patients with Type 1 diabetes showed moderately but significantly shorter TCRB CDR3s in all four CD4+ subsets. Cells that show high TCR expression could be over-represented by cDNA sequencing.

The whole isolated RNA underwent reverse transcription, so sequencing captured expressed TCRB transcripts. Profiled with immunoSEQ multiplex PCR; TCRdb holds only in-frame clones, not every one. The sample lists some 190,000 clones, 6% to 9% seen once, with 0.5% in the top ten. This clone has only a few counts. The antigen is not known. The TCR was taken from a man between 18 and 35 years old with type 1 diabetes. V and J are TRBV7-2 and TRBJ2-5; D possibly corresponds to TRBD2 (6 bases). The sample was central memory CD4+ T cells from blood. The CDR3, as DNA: TGTGCCAGCAGCAAGGTGGTTCCTGGAGGGGAGACCCAGTACTTC. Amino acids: CASSKVVPGGETQYF.